Below are 27 T cell receptor beta chains sequenced from a single sample in a study of control samples from healthy donors and cancer patients. Assay used: immunoSEQ multiplex PCR; TCRdb lists only in-frame clones, some missing. The sample lists 120,000 to 150,000 clones; over 85% were seen once. Sequencing was done on a sample of blood. The receptor set was obtained from a man younger than 35 in good health.

The V gene is TRBV10-2, the J gene TRBJ2-5; 8 bases line up with TRBD2. The CDR3 contains 14 residues. Trimming at V came to 8 bases and at J to 4 bases, leaving 9 bases not matched to a gene. Per the germline V gene, CDR1 is WSHSY and CDR2 is SAAADI. For the CDR3, the DNA is TGCGCCAGCTCCCGGGGGGGCGGGAGAGAGACCCAGTACTTC. Protein: CASSRGGGRETQYF.

The chain uses TRBV27 and TRBJ1-1; D is ambiguous. The CDR3 is 14 amino acids. The V and J ends lost 3 bases and 1 base respectively, with 9 bases between them. CDR1 and CDR2 from the germline V gene are MNHEY and SMNVEV (reference sequence). CDR3: CASSFAARNTEAFF. In DNA form, the CDR3 reads TGTGCCAGCAGTTTTGCAGCTCGGAACACTGAAGCTTTCTTT.

This clone was recorded once. The genes are TRBV7-9 and TRBJ1-1; TRBD1 aligns across 7 bases. V shed 7 bases, J shed 7 bases, and the junction held 9 bases outside the gene matches. The length of the CDR3 is 13 residues. Germline V gene lookup returns CDR1 SEHNR and CDR2 FQNEAQ (reference sequence). In DNA, the CDR3 is TGTGCCAGCACCACAGGGGCCTTCCTTGAAGCTTTCTTT. Protein: CASTTGAFLEAFF.

This chain connects TRBV27 to TRBJ2-1; possibly TRBD2 for D (5 bases). Deletions cut 3 bases from V and 2 bases from J, with 8 bases between. The germline V gene encodes CDR1 MNHEY and CDR2 SMNVEV (reference sequence). The CDR3 sequence is 14 residues long. The CDR3 region is CASSFPGTYNEQFF. CDR3 in DNA: TGTGCCAGCAGTTTCCCCGGGACCTACAATGAGCAGTTCTTC.

The gene calls are TRBV7-6 and TRBJ2-3, with D perhaps matching TRBD1 (7 bases). The germline V and J ends were trimmed by 8 bases and 4 bases, with 19 bases remaining between them. The CDR3 length is 15 residues. The germline V gene has CDR1 SGHVS and CDR2 FNYEAQ. The CDR3 nucleotides are TGTGCCAGCGCTAGGGGCGGGACAGCTCCAGATACGCAGTATTTT. Its protein product is CASARGGTAPDTQYF. Full variable domain (rest looked up from reference TRBV7-6 and TRBJ2-3): GAGVSQSPRYKVTKRGQDVALRCDPISGHVSLYWYRQALGQGPEFLTYFNYEAQQDKSGLPNDRFSAERPEGSISTLTIQRTEQRDSAMYRCASARGGTAPDTQYFGPGTRLTVL.

The chain is built from TRBV11-3 and TRBJ2-1, with D hard to call. The CDR3 is made up of 12 amino acids. V was pared by 4 bases and J by 8 bases, with 9 bases between. CDR1 and CDR2 from the germline V gene are SGHNT and YENEEA. The CDR3 nucleotides are TGTGCCAGCAGCTCTCGTACCCATGAGCAGTTCTTC. It translates to CASSSRTHEQFF.

The rearrangement joins TRBV6-5 to TRBJ2-1; 7 bases match TRBD2. V lost 7 bases, J lost 10 bases, and 13 bases stayed unmatched. This CDR3 has 14 residues. CDR1 MNHEY and CDR2 SVGAGI come from the germline V gene. The CDR3 DNA is TGTGCCAGCACCCGGGGAGGGAGTCGGGACGAGCAGTTCTTC. Protein: CASTRGGSRDEQFF.

The rearrangement uses TRBV7-2 and TRBJ2-7, with 8 bases lining up with TRBD1. In germline, CDR1 is SGHTA, CDR2 FQGNSA. This CDR3 contains 14 residues. V was clipped by 5 bases and J by 1 base; unmatched bases: 4. The CDR3 bases are TGTGCCAGCAGCCGGGACAGGACTTCCTACGAGCAGTACTTC. Protein product: CASSRDRTSYEQYF.

A single count supports this clone. The V and J genes are TRBV29-1 and TRBJ2-1; 8 nucleotides agree with TRBD2. V lost 6 bases and J lost 8; bases outside the gene matches: 9. CDR3 length: 13 amino acids. CDR1 and CDR2 (germline): SQVTM, ANQGSEA. The CDR3 DNA sequence: TGCAGCGTCTGGTCCAGCGGGGGTTATGAGCAGTTCTTC. Its protein is CSVWSSGGYEQFF.

V gene TRBV28 combines with J gene TRBJ2-7; D uncertain. The germline V and J ends were trimmed by 4 bases and 3 bases, with 13 bases remaining between them. CDR1 MDHEN and CDR2 SYDVKM come from the germline V gene. The CDR3 runs 14 residues. The CDR3 is CASSSETEIYEQYF. Here the CDR3 DNA reads TGTGCCAGCAGTTCCGAAACAGAGATCTACGAGCAGTACTTC.

The V and J genes are TRBV19 and TRBJ1-2; D remains unclear. Trimming shortened V by 1 base and J by 0 bases, and 3 bases separated the two germline ends. Germline CDR1 LNHDA, CDR2 SQIVND (reference sequence). The CDR3 runs to 13 residues. CDR3 protein: CASSIAANYGYTF. In nucleotides, the CDR3 is TGTGCCAGTAGTATAGCTGCTAACTATGGCTACACCTTC.

The chain joins TRBV19 to TRBJ1-3; the D is unclear. Trimming pared 5 bases from V and 6 bases from J, leaving 8 bases between. The CDR3 extends over 12 amino acids. In germline, CDR1 is LNHDA, CDR2 SQIVND (reference sequence). CDR3 DNA: TGTGCCAGTAGTCCAAATACAAACACCATATATTTT. As protein: CASSPNTNTIYF.

The chain carries TRBV29-1 and TRBJ2-7; D is perhaps TRBD1 (6 bases). The CDR3 totals 14 residues. Germline values: CDR1 SQVTM, CDR2 ANQGSEA. The germline V and J ends were trimmed by 2 bases and 0 bases, with 11 bases remaining between them. The CDR3 protein is CSVENRDISYEQYF. The DNA for the CDR3 is TGCAGCGTTGAAAACCGGGACATCTCCTACGAGCAGTACTTC.

The rearrangement joins TRBV25-1 to TRBJ2-7; D is possibly TRBD2 (6 bases). V was shortened by 6 bases and J by 3 bases, with 12 bases between the two germline ends. Germline CDR1 reads MGHDK; CDR2 reads SYGVNS. This CDR3 region has 13 residues. CDR3 sequence (DNA): TGTGCCAGCAGGAGGGACTCCTTCTACGAGCAGTACTTC. This sequence encodes CASRRDSFYEQYF.

The chain joins TRBV19 to TRBJ1-4, with no clear D. This CDR3 spans 18 amino acids. V lost 6 bases and J lost 3, with 23 bases in between. CDR1 is LNHDA and CDR2 is SQIVND in the germline V gene (reference sequence). The CDR3 sequence is CASSRLGLRRPPNEKLFF. The CDR3 nucleotides read TGTGCCAGTAGCCGGTTAGGTTTGCGCCGACCTCCTAATGAAAAACTGTTTTTT.

The chain is built from TRBV19 and TRBJ2-1; the D is unclear. From germline, CDR1 is LNHDA and CDR2 SQIVND (reference sequence). The germline V and J ends were trimmed by 2 bases and 5 bases, with 16 bases remaining between them. This CDR3 spans 16 amino acids. CDR3 sequence: CASSIFRPHSDNEQFF. The DNA for the CDR3 is TGTGCCAGTAGTATATTTCGTCCCCACTCAGACAATGAGCAGTTCTTC.

The chain links TRBV19 to TRBJ1-1, with D tentatively TRBD1 (6 bases). Germline CDR1 and CDR2: LNHDA and SQIVND (reference sequence). The CDR3 has 14 amino acids. V gave up 3 bases and J gave up 1 base, with 9 bases separating them. CDR3 residues: CASSMGQANTEAFF. CDR3 DNA sequence: TGTGCCAGTAGTATGGGACAAGCGAACACTGAAGCTTTCTTT.

This rearrangement joins TRBV30 to TRBJ1-6; D might be TRBD1 (6 bases). The CDR3 totals 13 residues. The V gene's germline CDR1 is GTSNPN and CDR2 SVGIG (reference sequence). Trimming left V 4 bases short and J 10 bases short, with 14 bases between. The DNA of the CDR3 is TGTGCCTGGACGGGAGGGGGGGAATCACCCCTCCACTTT. As protein: CAWTGGGESPLHF.

The genes are TRBV5-6 and TRBJ1-5; D unclear. Deletions cut 0 bases from V and 0 bases from J, with 4 bases between. Per germline, CDR1 SGHDT and CDR2 YYEEEE. The CDR3 sequence is 14 residues long. CDR3 sequence: CASSLGYSNQPQHF. The DNA for the CDR3 is TGTGCCAGCAGCTTGGGATATAGCAATCAGCCCCAGCATTTT. The full variable domain, its missing parts supplied by reference TRBV5-6 and TRBJ1-5, is DAGVTQSPTHLIKTRGQQVTLRCSPKSGHDTVSWYQQALGQGPQFIFQYYEEEERQRGNFPDRFSGHQFPNYSSELNVNALLLGDSALYLCASSLGYSNQPQHFGDGTRLSIL.

V and J are TRBV30 and TRBJ1-2, with no clear D. The V and J ends lost 1 base and 8 bases respectively, with 14 bases between them. This CDR3 has 13 amino acids. Germline V gives CDR1 GTSNPN, CDR2 SVGIG (reference sequence). CDR3 loop: CAWSGWEVGGYTF. The CDR3 nucleotides are TGTGCCTGGAGTGGTTGGGAAGTAGGGGGCTACACCTTC.

This clone has a single count. V and J are TRBV12-5 and TRBJ1-5; 11 bases map to TRBD1. CDR1 LGHNT and CDR2 FRNRAP come from the germline V gene. V dropped 1 base and J dropped 4; count of bases not matched to a gene: 3. The CDR3 covers 16 residues. This chain's CDR3 is CASGLAGDRGNQPQHF. The CDR3 region has the DNA TGTGCTAGTGGTTTGGCCGGGGACAGGGGGAATCAGCCCCAGCATTTT.

The chain recombines TRBV9 with TRBJ1-6, with D perhaps TRBD1 (6 bases). V shed 0 bases and J shed 10 bases, with 11 bases lying between them. Germline V CDR1 and CDR2: SGDLS, YYNGEE. The CDR3 length is 14 residues. CDR3 sequence: CASSVGTVSSPLHF. In nucleotides, the CDR3 is TGTGCCAGCAGCGTAGGGACAGTAAGCTCACCCCTCCACTTT.

This chain connects TRBV5-1 to TRBJ1-2; D unclear. Trimming shortened V by 4 bases and J by 3 bases, and 10 bases separated the two germline ends. The germline V gene encodes CDR1 SGHRS and CDR2 YFSETQ. This CDR3 is 13 amino acids long. For the CDR3, the DNA is TGCGCCAGCAGCCCCTCAGATGACTATGGCTACACCTTC. Protein product: CASSPSDDYGYTF.

The J gene is TRBJ1-5, the V gene TRBV21-1. TRBV21-1 constitutes a pseudogene. CDR3 length: 15 amino acids. This CDR3 reads CASRNGEGGNQPQHF. The CDR3 coding sequence is TGTGCCAGCAGAAATGGGGAGGGAGGCAATCAGCCCCAGCATTTT.

This clone was picked up one time. This chain joins TRBV28 and TRBJ2-7, with D possibly called TRBD1 or TRBD2 (5 bases each). Germline V gives CDR1 MDHEN, CDR2 SYDVKM. V gave up 5 bases and J gave up 9 bases, with 11 bases separating them. CDR3 length: 11 amino acids. CDR3 loop: CASSLGVGQYF. The CDR3 region has the DNA TGTGCCAGCAGTCTGGGGGTTGGGCAGTACTTC.

This sequence joins TRBV9 and TRBJ2-1; 10 bases map to TRBD2. After removal of 0 bases from V and 7 bases from J, the junction contained 7 bases not matched to a gene. The CDR3 is 16 residues long. CDR1 and CDR2 (germline): SGDLS, YYNGEE. Here the CDR3 reads CASSVGASGSLNEQFF. The CDR3 DNA sequence: TGTGCCAGCAGCGTAGGGGCTAGCGGGAGTCTTAATGAGCAGTTCTTC.

The chain employs TRBV5-6 and TRBJ1-5, with 8 bases matching TRBD1. Per germline, CDR1 SGHDT and CDR2 YYEEEE. The CDR3 covers 16 residues. The junction had 8 bases not matched to a gene; V was cut back by 4 bases and J by 2 bases. Here the CDR3 reads CASSIGTGRGNQPQHF. CDR3 DNA: TGTGCCAGCAGCATAGGGACAGGACGAGGCAATCAGCCCCAGCATTTT.